The following is a T cell receptor (beta chain) sequence with its context. Which antigen it targets is not known. Qualities for individual bases were not recorded, and no much larger clone is one base off. The CDR3 runs 14 residues from the cysteine to the phenylalanine. The DNA shown is the 42-base CDR3, in frame from base 1. Compared with germline, V lacks 5 bases and J lacks 7 bases; bases without a gene match: 10. From the germline V gene, CDR1 is SGHAT and CDR2 is FQNNGV. The source of the sample is a study of T cell repertoires in cytomegalovirus infection (dated by TCRdb to between 2018 and 2020). Study-level background: Because public TCR beta signatures pointed to carriage of CMV infection together with the matching HLA type, the HLA type of each donor mattered for the analysis. Paper-wide results and their limitations: Carriers of CMV infection plus the relevant HLA type were discriminated by the cumulative frequency of public TCR beta family members in the study cohort and in an independent roughly 400-donor cohort. The ex vivo response was dominated by HLA-C-restricted CMV-specific TCR beta clonotypes, which also provided the single most frequent clonotype in two of eight donors.

The sample was run on an Illumina HiSeq 1500. The public reads were quality trimmed at Q25 with fastp and then assembled into clones with MiXCR by TCRdb, keeping productive beta chains. One record per CDR3 amino acid sequence lists the most common genes and DNA. For this sample there are about 740,000 distinct CDR3 sequences; approximately 34% appear just once. Roughly 2.9% of the sample rests with the top ten. Sequencing was carried out using PBMCs. The V and J genes are TRBV11-2 and TRBJ2-7; 8 nucleotides in the junction match TRBD1. This clonotype originated in a human donor in good health (CMV status not recorded). Some clones in this sample may be carry-over from other donors' samples. The CDR3 protein is CASSPDRTGREQYF. In nucleotides, the sequence is TGTGCCAGCAGCCCAGACCGGACAGGGAGGGAGCAGTACTTC.